This entry is about one T cell receptor (beta chain). The data are from a study of T cell changes during pregnancy in multiple sclerosis. The method was immunoSEQ multiplex PCR; TCRdb's version includes in-frame clones alone and lacks a portion of them. Seen here are around 44,000 clones, approximately 92% observed once, and the top ten hold approximately 1.2%. The CDR3 runs 14 residues. Per the germline V gene, CDR1 is MNHEY and CDR2 is SVGAGI. Trimming cost V 3 bases and J 4 bases, with 9 bases left between them. This clonotype was sampled from a female donor with multiple sclerosis, enrolled in a pregnancy study. The sample comprised peripheral blood. The chain is built from TRBV6-5 and TRBJ1-4; D is undetermined. The CDR3 nucleotides read TGTGCCAGCAGTTATTCGGGCATTAATGAAAAACTGTTTTTT. Amino acid sequence: CASSYSGINEKLFF.